This is a list of T cell receptor beta chains from one sample in a study of blood T cell repertoires in COVID-19. The table came from immunoSEQ multiplex PCR; TCRdb's copy has only in-frame clones and leaves some out. The sample has 110,000 to 150,000 clones, around 90% seen once. Sequencing used peripheral blood. The receptors were gathered from a woman aged 55-69 years with acute or convalescent COVID-19. Both conserved end residues are part of each CDR3. The D gene is left open where the match is weak. Clone size appears in some rows only: once, few, many, or a class for an expanded clone.

V gene,J gene,D gene,clone size,CDR3 DNA,CDR3 protein
TRBV9,TRBJ1-6,TRBD1,.,TGTGCCAGCAGCGTAGACGGGACAGGGCAAAATTCACCCCTCCACTTT,CASSVDGTGQNSPLHF
TRBV4-2,TRBJ1-1,.,.,TGTGCCAGCAGCCAAGATTCAGGGACTGAAGCTTTCTTT,CASSQDSGTEAFF
TRBV7-8,TRBJ1-4,.,.,TGTGCCAGCAGCCATCGGACAGAACCTAATGAAAAACTGTTTTTT,CASSHRTEPNEKLFF
TRBV6-5,TRBJ2-5,.,.,TGTGCCAGCAGCCCCGTGACAGAAGAGACCCAGTACTTC,CASSPVTEETQYF
TRBV19,TRBJ2-2,TRBD2,.,TGTGCCAGTAGTGTAGGAAGGGAGGGGCTGTTTTTT,CASSVGREGLFF
TRBV2,TRBJ1-1,TRBD1,.,TGTGCCAGCAGGGGACAGCCCTTTAGCACTGAAGCTTTCTTT,CASRGQPFSTEAFF
TRBV5-8,TRBJ1-2,.,.,TGTGCCAGCAGCTTAGTATTTGACTCTTACACCTTC,CASSLVFDSYTF
TRBV5-1,TRBJ2-1,TRBD1,.,TGCGCCAGCAGCTTGGCCCGCAGGAGACAGGGGAGCTCCTACAATGAGCAGTTCTTC,CASSLARRRQGSSYNEQFF
TRBV18,TRBJ2-1,TRBD1,.,TGTGCCAGCTCCTGGGGGACAGGGTGGAATGAGCAGTTCTTC,CASSWGTGWNEQFF
TRBV7-8,TRBJ1-4,TRBD1,few,TGTGCCAGCAGCCAAGGACAGGGGGCAACTAATGAAAAACTGTTTTTT,CASSQGQGATNEKLFF
TRBV9,TRBJ2-3,TRBD1,.,TGTGCCAGCAGCCTACAGGGGGGCCGTGGGGCAGATACGCAGTATTTT,CASSLQGGRGADTQYF
TRBV7-9,TRBJ1-4,TRBD1,.,TGTGCCAGCAGCTTGGGGACAGGGTCGCGTGAAAAACTGTTTTTT,CASSLGTGSREKLFF
TRBV4-3,TRBJ2-2,.,.,TGCGCCAGCAGCCGAAACATACAGGGAACCGGGGAGCTGTTTTTT,CASSRNIQGTGELFF
TRBV28,TRBJ1-6,.,.,TGTGCCAGCAGTTTAGTACAGGGAGGGTCACCCCTCCACTTT,CASSLVQGGSPLHF
TRBV19,TRBJ1-5,.,once,TGTGCCAGTATCGCACAGGGCTTTAATCAGCCCCAGCATTTT,CASIAQGFNQPQHF
TRBV3-1/TRBV3-2,TRBJ2-5,.,once,TGTGCCAGCAGCACCCCGGGGGAGACCCAGTACTTC,CASSTPGETQYF
TRBV6-2/TRBV6-3,TRBJ2-5,TRBD2,.,TGTGCCAGCAGTCGTCGACTAGCCGGGTCGAACCAAGAGACCCAGTACTTC,CASSRRLAGSNQETQYF
TRBV30,TRBJ1-1,TRBD1,.,TGTGCCTGGATCGGGGACAGGAACACTGAAGCTTTCTTT,CAWIGDRNTEAFF
TRBV6-9,TRBJ1-5,.,.,TGTGCCAGCAGTAAAGGTCAAGGGGGATGGAGGAGCAATCAGCCCCAGCATTTT,CASSKGQGGWRSNQPQHF
TRBV9,TRBJ2-2,TRBD1,.,TGTGCCAGCAACGGTCCGGGACAGGATTACACCGGGGAGCTGTTTTTT,CASNGPGQDYTGELFF
TRBV14,TRBJ1-1,.,.,TGTGCCAGCAGCCAACAGGGGAACACTGAAGCTTTCTTT,CASSQQGNTEAFF
TRBV13,TRBJ2-1,TRBD2,.,TGTGCCAGCAGCTTAGTAGCGGGGGGGCCGTACAATGAGCAGTTCTTC,CASSLVAGGPYNEQFF
TRBV11-3,TRBJ2-6,.,.,TGTGCCAGCAGCTCCGGACTGACATCTGGGGCCAACGTCCTGACTTTC,CASSSGLTSGANVLTF
TRBV4-1,TRBJ1-5,TRBD1,.,TGCGCCAGCAGCCAACGGGACAGGGGCAATCAGCCCCAGCATTTT,CASSQRDRGNQPQHF